The 26 T cell receptor beta chains reported below all come from one sample, sequenced in a study of cytomegalovirus exposure and HLA in healthy donors. Researchers ran the PCR with 60 Vbeta and 13 Jbeta primers. The data were produced by immunoSEQ multiplex PCR, yet TCRdb's version contains in-frame clones alone and is incomplete. The data hold 96,000 or so clones, with approximately 72% observed a single time. Sequenced input: PBMCs. The source of these receptors is a female donor in good health and CMV-seropositive.

The V and J genes are TRBV2 and TRBJ2-7, with D tentatively TRBD1 (5 bases). The length of the CDR3 is 13 residues. Trimming took off 5 bases at V and 5 bases at J, with 13 bases between the two ends. Germline V gene lookup returns CDR1 SNHLY and CDR2 FYNNEI. The CDR3 reads CASSPQDFDEQYF. The DNA of the CDR3 is TGTGCCAGCAGTCCACAGGATTTCGACGAGCAGTACTTC.

The J gene is TRBJ2-7, the V gene TRBV19, with D perhaps matching TRBD2 (6 bases). The V gene lost 6 bases and the J gene lost 2 bases, with 38 bases spanning the gap. In germline, CDR1 is LNHDA, CDR2 SQIVND (reference sequence). The CDR3 contains 22 residues. The CDR3 coding sequence is TGTGCCAGTAGCCGGCTTATGGGCTACAAAACACCAGGAGGGATCCATCCCTACGAGCAGTACTTC. Amino acids: CASSRLMGYKTPGGIHPYEQYF.

This chain uses TRBV9 with TRBJ2-5, with 12 nucleotides matching TRBD1. There are 16 residues in the CDR3. Germline V gene data show CDR1 as SGDLS and CDR2 as YYNGEE. After removal of 2 bases from V and 4 bases from J, the junction contained 6 bases not matched to a gene. The CDR3: CASSVTGTGGLETQYF. The CDR3 nucleotides read TGTGCCAGCAGCGTCACCGGGACAGGGGGCTTAGAGACCCAGTACTTC.

The genes are TRBV9 and TRBJ2-7; D is unclear. Germline CDR1 SGDLS, CDR2 YYNGEE. Trimming pared 4 bases from V and 0 bases from J, leaving 11 bases between. This CDR3 has 14 amino acids. CDR3 in amino acids: CASSPLKSSYEQYF. The CDR3 DNA reads TGTGCCAGCAGCCCCCTCAAGAGCTCCTACGAGCAGTACTTC.

This clone has a handful of counts. V usage is TRBV7-2 and J usage is TRBJ2-1; a possible D gene is TRBD2 (6 bases). Trimming removed 8 bases at V and 2 bases at J, with 16 bases between. Germline CDR1 SGHTA, CDR2 FQGNSA. The CDR3 sequence is 15 residues long. CDR3 in amino acids: CASFKGTPPYNEQFF. CDR3 in DNA: TGTGCCAGCTTCAAGGGGACTCCTCCCTACAATGAGCAGTTCTTC.

This clone appeared a few times. The rearrangement joins TRBV6-5 to TRBJ1-2; possibly TRBD1 for D (5 bases). Germline values: CDR1 MNHEY, CDR2 SVGAGI. The CDR3 length is 14 residues. Trimming stripped 0 bases from V and 8 bases from J, with 13 bases between. CDR3 amino acids: CASSYSDTAYGYTF. The CDR3 bases are TGTGCCAGCAGTTACTCGGACACGGCATACGGCTACACCTTC.

Of note for this clone: At one end, the junction sequence differs from germline, possibly due to a read error. This chain connects TRBV19 to TRBJ2-3; TRBD1 might be the D (6 bases). Looked up from germline, CDR1 is LNHDA and CDR2 is SQIVND (reference sequence). This CDR3 is 12 amino acids long. The CDR3 DNA is TGTGCCAGTAGTAGGGGACACTCCCATTTGAATTTT. Residues: CASSRGHSHLNF.

In DNA form, the CDR3 reads TGTGCCAGCATCACCAAGCGACTGTTTTTT. It specifies CASITKRLFF. This chain connects TRBV6-8 to TRBJ1-4; D is unclear. Germline V gene sequence: CDR1 MNHGY, CDR2 SAAAGT. V was cut by 7 bases and J by 13 bases, with 10 bases left in between. The CDR3 covers 10 residues.

The V gene is TRBV7-9, the J gene TRBJ2-7; D perhaps matches TRBD1 (6 bases). Germline V gene sequence: CDR1 SEHNR, CDR2 FQNEAQ (reference sequence). Trimming shortened V by 4 bases and J by 5 bases, and 12 bases separated the two germline ends. CDR3 length: 13 residues. The CDR3 loop reads CASSSKQGHEQYF. CDR3 DNA: TGTGCCAGCAGCTCCAAACAGGGACACGAGCAGTACTTC.

The chain combines TRBV6-5 with TRBJ2-5, with 7 nucleotides matching TRBD2. The CDR3 runs 12 residues. Germline V CDR1 and CDR2: MNHEY, SVGAGI. V was clipped by 11 bases and J by 4 bases; unmatched bases: 7. Here the CDR3 DNA reads TGTGCCGCGAGGGAGGGGCGAGAGACCCAGTACTTC. Its translation: CAAREGRETQYF.

The rearrangement uses TRBV28 and TRBJ2-4, with no clear D. The CDR3 runs 13 residues. V was shortened by 6 bases and J by 7 bases, with 13 bases between the two germline ends. CDR1 is MDHEN, CDR2 SYDVKM, per germline. As DNA, the CDR3 is TGTGCCAGCAGATACCCGACTGGCAACATTCAGTACTTC. Translating it yields CASRYPTGNIQYF.

The chain has TRBV29-1 and TRBJ2-3; D unresolved. Trimming stripped 3 bases from V and 2 bases from J, with 9 bases between. Germline loops: CDR1 SQVTM, CDR2 ANQGSEA. The CDR3 runs 13 residues. The CDR3 loop reads CSVDFAATDTQYF. The CDR3 DNA reads as TGCAGCGTTGATTTTGCGGCCACAGATACGCAGTATTTT.

The chain couples TRBV19 to TRBJ1-4; 7 positions agree with TRBD1. This CDR3 spans 14 amino acids. Germline assignment: CDR1 LNHDA and CDR2 SQIVND (reference sequence). V dropped 4 bases and J dropped 6; count of bases not matched to a gene: 5. The DNA for the CDR3 is TGTGCCAGTAGTAGACAGGGCGGCGATGAAAAACTGTTTTTT. This sequence encodes CASSRQGGDEKLFF.

The CDR3 loop is CASSPGGRSGQETQYF. CDR3 in DNA: TGTGCCAGCAGCCCGGGGGGGAGAAGCGGCCAAGAGACCCAGTACTTC. The rearrangement uses TRBV9 and TRBJ2-5; 8 positions match TRBD2. This CDR3 region has 16 residues. The V gene's germline CDR1 is SGDLS and CDR2 YYNGEE. The V and J ends lost 4 bases and 1 base, in that order; junction bases with no gene match: 9. Filled out from reference TRBV9 and TRBJ2-5, the complete variable domain reads DSGVTQTPKHLITATGQRVTLRCSPRSGDLSVYWYQQSLDQGLQFLIQYYNGEERAKGNILERFSAQQFPDLHSELNLSSLELGDSALYFCASSPGGRSGQETQYFGPGTRLLVL.

V usage is TRBV29-1 and J usage is TRBJ2-7; TRBD2 is a possible D gene (6 bases). CDR1 SQVTM and CDR2 ANQGSEA come from the germline V gene. Trimming stripped 3 bases from V and 4 bases from J, with 13 bases between. The CDR3 has 13 amino acids. CDR3 region: CSVDLGREYEQYF. DNA of the CDR3: TGCAGCGTTGACCTCGGGAGAGAGTACGAGCAGTACTTC.

The DNA of the CDR3 is TGTGCCAGCAAGGACTCTAACTATGGCTACACCTTC. This translates into CASKDSNYGYTF. The V and J genes are TRBV2 and TRBJ1-2; D is undetermined. CDR3 size: 12 residues. Germline loops: CDR1 SNHLY, CDR2 FYNNEI. V lost 7 bases and J lost 0, with 6 bases in between.

The chain links TRBV4-2 to TRBJ2-3; 11 positions match TRBD2. Germline V gene lookup returns CDR1 LGHNA and CDR2 YNFKEQ. The CDR3 is 16 residues long. The V segment lost 1 base and the J segment 4 bases; nucleotides outside the gene matches: 4. CDR3 sequence: CASSQVTSGGSDTQYF. The CDR3 DNA follows: TGTGCCAGCAGCCAAGTAACTAGCGGGGGATCAGATACGCAGTATTTT.

This clone was counted a few times. The rearrangement links TRBV7-3 to TRBJ2-7; 7 bases match TRBD1. The V segment lost 4 bases and the J segment 11 bases; nucleotides outside the gene matches: 8. Germline CDR1 SGHTA, CDR2 FQGTGA. The CDR3 runs 12 residues. Here the CDR3 DNA reads TGTGCCAGCAGCTCTCACCGGGACAGAAAGTACTTC. Translated: CASSSHRDRKYF. Complete variable domain (other parts from reference TRBV7-3 and TRBJ2-7): GAGVSQTPSNKVTEKGKYVELRCDPISGHTALYWYRQSLGQGPEFLIYFQGTGAADDSGLPNDRFFAVRPEGSVSTLKIQRTERGDSAVYLCASSSHRDRKYFGPGTRLTVT.

The sample holds one count of this clone. V and J are TRBV6-6 and TRBJ2-6; maybe TRBD2 (5 bases). The germline V gene encodes CDR1 MNHNY and CDR2 SVGAGI (reference sequence). CDR3 length equals 15 residues. Trimming stripped 0 bases from V and 4 bases from J, with 7 bases between. The CDR3 sequence: CASSYSGSGANVLTF. The CDR3 DNA reads TGTGCCAGCAGTTACTCAGGGAGCGGGGCCAACGTCCTGACTTTC.

The DNA of the CDR3 is TGTGCCAGCAGCGATAATAGCCTAGCGGGGTTATCCTACGAGCAGTACTTC. Translated, it gives CASSDNSLAGLSYEQYF. The rearrangement joins TRBV25-1 to TRBJ2-7; 9 positions agree with TRBD2. Trimming at V came to 6 bases and at J to 1 base, leaving 13 bases not matched to a gene. Germline V lookup: CDR1 MGHDK, CDR2 SYGVNS. The length of the CDR3 is 17 residues.

The genes are TRBV21-1 and TRBJ2-3; the table names TRBD2, a call not compared with the DNA. TRBV21-1 is a listed pseudogene. The CDR3 totals 17 residues. In DNA, the CDR3 is TGTGCCAGCAGCAAAGGGGAGATAGTGTCGCCTGGAGATACGCAGTATTTT. Translating gives CASSKGEIVSPGDTQYF.

This clone was recorded a few times. CDR3 in amino acids: CASSYRRGNTEAFF. CDR3 sequence (DNA): TGTGCCAGCAGTTACCGTAGGGGGAACACTGAAGCTTTCTTT. The rearrangement uses TRBV6-5 and TRBJ1-1; weak D call: TRBD1 (5 bases). The V and J ends lost 2 bases and 1 base respectively, with 8 bases between them. This CDR3 comprises 14 residues. Germline V lookup: CDR1 MNHEY, CDR2 SVGAGI.

The rearrangement links TRBV7-2 to TRBJ2-7, with D possibly matching TRBD1 (6 bases). V was clipped by 4 bases and J by 0 bases, with 10 bases between them. The CDR3 loop spans 14 amino acids. The V gene's germline CDR1 is SGHTA and CDR2 FQGNSA. The CDR3, as DNA: TGTGCCAGCAGCTACAGGACAGCCTCCTACGAGCAGTACTTC. It translates to CASSYRTASYEQYF.

J is TRBJ1-5 and V is TRBV27; a weak D match, TRBD1 (5 bases). The V end was cut by 2 bases, the J end by 3 bases, with 8 bases between. There are 14 residues in the CDR3. Germline lookup yields CDR1 MNHEY and CDR2 SMNVEV (reference sequence). The chain's CDR3 is CASSLARANQPQHF. The CDR3 DNA is TGTGCCAGCAGTTTAGCCAGGGCCAATCAGCCCCAGCATTTT.

The chain employs TRBV7-2 and TRBJ1-5, with D unclear. V was cut by 2 bases and J by 4 bases, with 9 bases left in between. CDR1 is SGHTA and CDR2 is FQGNSA in the germline V gene. The CDR3 contains 14 residues. Here the CDR3 DNA reads TGTGCCAGCAGCTTAATCCAGGCGAATCAGCCCCAGCATTTT. Translating it yields CASSLIQANQPQHF. Drawing the rest from reference TRBV7-2 and TRBJ1-5, the complete variable domain is GAGVSQSPSNKVTEKGKDVELRCDPISGHTALYWYRQSLGQGLEFLIYFQGNSAPDKSGLPSDRFSAERTGGSVSTLTIQRTQQEDSAVYLCASSLIQANQPQHFGDGTRLSIL.

CDR3 DNA: TGTGCCACCAGCGGAGCCGGACAGAATTACGAGCAGTACTTC. Translation: CATSGAGQNYEQYF. The chain is built from TRBV15 and TRBJ2-7; possible D gene TRBD1, 6 bases. From germline, CDR1 is LNHNV and CDR2 YYDKDF (reference sequence). V was pared by 5 bases and J by 4 bases, with 15 bases between. CDR3 size: 14 residues.